This TCR beta chain was observed in a study of control samples from healthy donors and cancer patients. In the case of this clone: In the same sample, other DNA sequences code for this CDR3.

The protocol was immunoSEQ multiplex PCR, while the TCRdb copy is restricted to in-frame clones and leaves out a portion. The sample contains roughly 100,000 clones, about nine tenths of which appear only once. Sequenced: blood. This TCR was sampled from a woman younger than 45 in good health.

The CDR3 region is CASSLVVSPYEQYF. The CDR3 nucleotides read TGCGCCAGCAGCTTGGTCGTCAGTCCCTACGAGCAGTACTTC. The chain has TRBV5-1 and TRBJ2-7, with D unresolved. Trimming cost V 0 bases and J 2 bases, with 9 bases left between them. The CDR3 spans 14 residues. The V gene's germline CDR1 is SGHRS and CDR2 YFSETQ.